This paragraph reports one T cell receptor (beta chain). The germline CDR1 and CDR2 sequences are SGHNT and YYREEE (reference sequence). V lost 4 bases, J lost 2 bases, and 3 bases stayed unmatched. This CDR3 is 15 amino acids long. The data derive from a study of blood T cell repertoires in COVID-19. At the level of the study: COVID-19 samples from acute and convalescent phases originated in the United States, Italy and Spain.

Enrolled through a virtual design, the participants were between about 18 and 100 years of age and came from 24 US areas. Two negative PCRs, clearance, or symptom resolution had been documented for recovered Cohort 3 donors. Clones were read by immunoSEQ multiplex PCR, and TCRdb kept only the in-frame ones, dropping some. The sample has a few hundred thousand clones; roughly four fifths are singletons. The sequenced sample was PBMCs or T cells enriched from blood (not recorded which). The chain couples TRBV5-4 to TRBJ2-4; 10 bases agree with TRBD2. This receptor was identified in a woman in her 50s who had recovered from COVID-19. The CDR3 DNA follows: TGTGCCAGCAGCAAGCGGGGGGGCCCCAAAAACATTCAGTACTTC. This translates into CASSKRGGPKNIQYF.